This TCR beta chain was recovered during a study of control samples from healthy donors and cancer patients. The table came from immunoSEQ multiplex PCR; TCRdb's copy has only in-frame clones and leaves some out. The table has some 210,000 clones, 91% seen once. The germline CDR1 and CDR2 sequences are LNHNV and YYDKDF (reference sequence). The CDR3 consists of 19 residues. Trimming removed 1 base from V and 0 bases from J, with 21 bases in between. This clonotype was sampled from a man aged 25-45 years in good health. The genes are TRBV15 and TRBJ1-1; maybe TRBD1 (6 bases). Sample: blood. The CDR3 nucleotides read TGTGCCACCAGCAGAGGTGTGCGGCAGGGGCGAAGTATGAACACTGAAGCTTTCTTT. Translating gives CATSRGVRQGRSMNTEAFF.